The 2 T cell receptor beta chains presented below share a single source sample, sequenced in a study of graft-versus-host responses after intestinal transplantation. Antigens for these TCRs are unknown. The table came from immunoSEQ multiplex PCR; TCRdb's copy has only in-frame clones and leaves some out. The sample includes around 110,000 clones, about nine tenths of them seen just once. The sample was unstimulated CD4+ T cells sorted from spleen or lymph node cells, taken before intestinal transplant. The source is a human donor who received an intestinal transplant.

CDR3 coding DNA: TGTGCCAGCAGCCCGGGACAGGGCCAAGAGACCCAGTACTTC. This gives the protein CASSPGQGQETQYF. V gene TRBV5-4 combines with J gene TRBJ2-5, with 9 bases that match TRBD1. Germline CDR1 SGHNT, CDR2 YYREEE (reference sequence). The CDR3 length is 14 residues. The V and J ends lost 4 bases and 1 base, in that order; junction bases with no gene match: 2.

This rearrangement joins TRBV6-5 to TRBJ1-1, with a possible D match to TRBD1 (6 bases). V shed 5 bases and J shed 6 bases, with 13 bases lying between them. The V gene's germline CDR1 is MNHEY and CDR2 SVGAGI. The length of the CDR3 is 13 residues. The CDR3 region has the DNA TGTGCCAGCAGTCAGCGACAGGCCCCTGAAGCTTTCTTT. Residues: CASSQRQAPEAFF.